One sample yielded the 29 T cell receptor beta chains listed below, sequenced in a study of blood T cell repertoires in COVID-19. TCRdb's copy holds only in-frame clones and misses some; the assay was immunoSEQ multiplex PCR. Altogether 200,000 to 250,000 clones are present, 87% being singletons, with the ten largest covering about 6.3%. The sample taken for sequencing was PBMCs or T cells enriched from blood (not recorded which). The receptor set was obtained from a woman aged 30 to 39 with acute COVID-19.

The chain uses TRBV12-3 or TRBV12-4 and TRBJ1-1; D gene unclear. V shed 3 bases and J shed 1 base, with 6 bases lying between them. The CDR3 covers 13 residues. The DNA for the CDR3 is TGTGCCAGCAGTTTCACACAGAACACTGAAGCTTTCTTT. Residues: CASSFTQNTEAFF.

The V gene is TRBV2, the J gene TRBJ2-7; tentatively, D is TRBD2 (5 bases). The V gene's germline CDR1 is SNHLY and CDR2 FYNNEI. This CDR3 spans 13 amino acids. Trimming removed 3 bases at V and 0 bases at J, with 6 bases between. CDR3 residues: CASSETTSYEQYF. The CDR3 bases are TGTGCCAGCAGTGAGACTACCTCCTACGAGCAGTACTTC.

The CDR3 region is CASSFGGSTEKLFF. For the CDR3, the DNA is TGTGCCAGCAGTTTCGGAGGGTCGACTGAAAAACTGTTTTTT. The V and J genes are TRBV27 and TRBJ1-4; no definite D call. CDR3 length equals 14 residues. In germline, CDR1 is MNHEY, CDR2 SMNVEV (reference sequence). The germline V and J ends were trimmed by 3 bases and 7 bases, with 12 bases remaining between them.

This chain uses TRBV7-9 with TRBJ2-7; a weak D match, TRBD1 (7 bases). The CDR3 totals 14 residues. Germline V gives CDR1 SEHNR, CDR2 FQNEAQ (reference sequence). Deletions cut 6 bases from V and 3 bases from J, with 15 bases between. CDR3 sequence reads: CASRNSGGSYEQYF. CDR3 nucleotide sequence: TGTGCCAGCAGGAACTCAGGGGGGAGCTACGAGCAGTACTTC. Full variable domain (outside the CDR3, taken from reference TRBV7-9 and TRBJ2-7): DTGVSQNPRHKITKRGQNVTFRCDPISEHNRLYWYRQTLGQGPEFLTYFQNEAQLEKSRLLSDRFSAERPKGSFSTLEIQRTEQGDSAMYLCASRNSGGSYEQYFGPGTRLTVT.

The CDR3 DNA sequence: TGTGCCACCAAAGAAGGGGTGGGGTCCAATGAGCAGTTCTTC. It translates to CATKEGVGSNEQFF. This rearrangement joins TRBV19 to TRBJ2-1; tentatively, D is TRBD1 (5 bases). V shed 10 bases and J shed 6 bases, with 19 bases lying between them. This CDR3 region has 14 residues. In germline, CDR1 is LNHDA, CDR2 SQIVND (reference sequence).

This clone was counted a few times. This chain uses TRBV7-8 with TRBJ2-1; no firm D call. The germline CDR1 and CDR2 sequences are SGHVS and FQNEAQ. The CDR3 is 13 amino acids. V was shortened by 3 bases and J by 2 bases, with 5 bases between the two germline ends. CDR3 sequence: CASSFLAYNEQFF. The CDR3 DNA reads TGTGCCAGCAGCTTTCTAGCCTACAATGAGCAGTTCTTC.

The CDR3 nucleotides are TGTGCCTGGAGTGTACAACCGGGTTATACCTATGGCTACACCTTC. It codes for CAWSVQPGYTYGYTF. The chain uses TRBV30 and TRBJ1-2; D call uncertain. Per germline, CDR1 GTSNPN and CDR2 SVGIG (reference sequence). The CDR3 sequence is 15 residues long. Trimming shortened V by 0 bases and J by 4 bases, and 15 bases separated the two germline ends.

The chain carries TRBV5-4 and TRBJ2-7; 10 positions agree with TRBD2. CDR1 and CDR2 (germline): SGHNT, YYREEE (reference sequence). CDR3 length: 16 amino acids. V lost 2 bases and J lost 6; bases outside the gene matches: 11. The CDR3 nucleotides read TGTGCCAGCAGCTTAGGACTAGCGGATAAAAAAGGCGAGCAGTACTTC. Protein product: CASSLGLADKKGEQYF.

This rearrangement joins TRBV15 to TRBJ1-2; the match to TRBD1 covers 10 bases. Germline loops: CDR1 LNHNV, CDR2 YYDKDF (reference sequence). J lost 8 bases, V lost 0 bases, and 3 bases had no gene match. The CDR3 consists of 14 residues. The CDR3 reads CATSRETGGIGYTF. In nucleotides, the CDR3 is TGTGCCACCAGCAGAGAGACAGGGGGCATCGGCTACACCTTC.

This clone appeared a single time. The gene calls are TRBV25-1 and TRBJ2-3; D perhaps matches TRBD1 (6 bases). In germline, CDR1 is MGHDK, CDR2 SYGVNS. Trimming left V 6 bases short and J 6 bases short, with 19 bases between. CDR3 length: 15 amino acids. CDR3 coding DNA: TGTGCCAGCAGCGGCTCCGACAGGCGACGGGATACGCAGTATTTT. The encoded protein is CASSGSDRRRDTQYF.

The V gene is TRBV6-5, the J gene TRBJ1-2, with 7 bases identical to TRBD1. Germline loops: CDR1 MNHEY, CDR2 SVGAGI. CDR3 length: 14 amino acids. The junction had 3 bases not matched to a gene; V was cut back by 2 bases and J by 3 bases. DNA of the CDR3: TGTGCCAGCAGTTACGCCAGGGGGGACTATGGCTACACCTTC. Amino acid sequence: CASSYARGDYGYTF.

This chain uses TRBV15 with TRBJ2-7, with D hard to call. This CDR3 contains 14 residues. Germline CDR1 reads LNHNV; CDR2 reads YYDKDF (reference sequence). With 0 bases removed from V and 3 bases from J, the gap between germline ends came to 9 bases. CDR3 loop: CATSRDLSNYEQYF. Here the CDR3 DNA reads TGTGCCACCAGCAGAGATCTAAGCAACTACGAGCAGTACTTC.

This chain links TRBV20-1 with TRBJ2-5, with TRBD2 matching over 8 bases. V trimming: 3 bases; J trimming: 4 bases; junction bases outside the gene matches: 16. The CDR3 is 17 residues long. CDR1 and CDR2 from the germline V gene are DFQATT and SNEGSKA (reference sequence). The CDR3 spells CSASVPESGSFSETQYF. CDR3 bases: TGCAGTGCTAGTGTTCCGGAAAGCGGGAGTTTCTCAGAGACCCAGTACTTC.

The chain has TRBV19 and TRBJ1-5, with a possible D match to TRBD1 (5 bases). This CDR3 spans 14 amino acids. CDR1 and CDR2 (germline): LNHDA, SQIVND (reference sequence). Trimming pared 6 bases from V and 5 bases from J, leaving 14 bases between. DNA of the CDR3: TGTGCCAGTAGGGATACAGGTCTGTATCAGCCCCAGCATTTT. It specifies CASRDTGLYQPQHF.

The chain has TRBV2 and TRBJ1-3; D not resolved. Germline-derived CDR1 and CDR2 are SNHLY and FYNNEI. Trimming took 3 bases from V and 0 from J, leaving 9 bases between them. The CDR3 has 15 amino acids. The CDR3 DNA is TGTGCCAGCAGTGACGCTGGCAACTCTGGAAACACCATATATTTT. Its translation: CASSDAGNSGNTIYF.

The table lists this clone with a few counts. The chain joins TRBV2 to TRBJ1-1; possibly TRBD1 for D (5 bases). The CDR3 runs to 14 residues. Germline CDR1 and CDR2: SNHLY and FYNNEI. The ends were cut back, 6 bases at V and 7 bases at J, with 18 bases in the middle. CDR3 bases: TGTGCCAGCAGGGGGGGATGGGCCTATGTTGAAGCTTTCTTT. It is translated as CASRGGWAYVEAFF.

V gene TRBV6-1 combines with J gene TRBJ2-7, with TRBD1 as a possible D gene (6 bases). The CDR3 spans 15 residues. The V and J ends lost 2 bases and 1 base respectively, with 12 bases between them. Germline CDR1 and CDR2: MNHNS and SASEGT. CDR3 sequence reads: CASSEQDQGSYEQYF. The CDR3 DNA reads TGTGCCAGCAGTGAACAGGACCAGGGGTCCTACGAGCAGTACTTC.

The rearrangement joins TRBV7-9 to TRBJ2-5; D call uncertain. Germline loops: CDR1 SEHNR, CDR2 FQNEAQ (reference sequence). Trimming left V 4 bases short and J 2 bases short, with 11 bases between. This CDR3 spans 14 amino acids. CDR3 DNA: TGTGCCAGCAGCTCTAGTGGAATTCAAGAGACCCAGTACTTC. It yields the protein CASSSSGIQETQYF.

This chain uses TRBV5-6 with TRBJ2-7; D remains ambiguous. The V gene lost 2 bases and the J gene lost 4 bases, with 4 bases spanning the gap. Per germline, CDR1 SGHDT and CDR2 YYEEEE. The CDR3 is 11 residues long. CDR3 DNA sequence: TGTGCCAGCAGCTTAGCTTACGAGCAGTACTTC. Residues: CASSLAYEQYF.

The V call is TRBV5-8, the J call TRBJ1-2; 8 bases agree with TRBD1. This CDR3 has 14 amino acids. V lost 4 bases to trimming and J lost 3 bases; unmatched junction nucleotides: 5. CDR1 and CDR2 from the germline V gene are SGHTS and YDEGEE. The CDR3 nucleotides are TGTGCCAGCAGCCCGGGACAGGCTTACTATGGCTACACCTTC. The encoded protein is CASSPGQAYYGYTF.

The chain couples TRBV10-3 to TRBJ1-1; D perhaps matches TRBD1 (5 bases). The CDR3 extends over 13 amino acids. Trimming stripped 0 bases from V and 8 bases from J, with 10 bases between. CDR1 ENHRY and CDR2 SYGVKD come from the germline V gene. This CDR3 reads CAISESSNREAFF. The DNA of the CDR3 is TGTGCCATCAGTGAGTCGTCTAACAGGGAAGCTTTCTTT.

The rearrangement links TRBV19 to TRBJ2-7; 8 bases fit TRBD1. V lost 2 bases to trimming and J lost 2 bases; unmatched junction nucleotides: 5. This CDR3 spans 15 amino acids. The germline V gene has CDR1 LNHDA and CDR2 SQIVND (reference sequence). The CDR3 coding sequence is TGTGCCAGTAGTATATTGGGGACAGGAGCCTACGAGCAGTACTTC. This codes for CASSILGTGAYEQYF.

The chain couples TRBV28 to TRBJ2-3; 12 bases match TRBD2. CDR3 length: 17 amino acids. Losses at the gene ends were 3 bases for V and 2 bases for J; bases not matched to a gene: 6. Germline V gives CDR1 MDHEN, CDR2 SYDVKM. The CDR3 DNA follows: TGTGCCAGCAGTTTTTCCCGGACTAGCGGGGACACAGATACGCAGTATTTT. Its translation is CASSFSRTSGDTDTQYF.

The chain has TRBV11-2 and TRBJ2-3, with 9 bases matching TRBD2. The V segment lost 1 base and the J segment 3 bases; nucleotides outside the gene matches: 8. In germline, CDR1 is SGHAT, CDR2 FQNNGV. There are 17 residues in the CDR3. This CDR3 reads CASSLVPGTSKTDTQYF. The CDR3 DNA reads TGTGCCAGCAGCTTAGTCCCCGGGACTAGCAAGACAGATACGCAGTATTTT.

This clone was seen a single time. The V and J genes are TRBV7-6 and TRBJ1-3; D is possibly TRBD1 (6 bases). The CDR3 spans 15 residues. The V gene lost 5 bases and the J gene lost 2 bases, with 13 bases spanning the gap. Germline V gene lookup returns CDR1 SGHVS and CDR2 FNYEAQ. This CDR3 is CASSIKRQAGNTIYF. Written as DNA, the CDR3 is TGTGCCAGCAGCATTAAGAGACAGGCTGGAAACACCATATATTTT.

V is TRBV12-3 or TRBV12-4 and J is TRBJ1-5; possibly TRBD1 for D (6 bases). With 3 bases removed from V and 7 bases from J, the gap between germline ends came to 10 bases. This CDR3 is 13 amino acids long. Written as DNA, the CDR3 is TGTGCCAGCAGTTTGCAGGGGTACCAGCCCCAGCATTTT. The encoded protein is CASSLQGYQPQHF.

CDR3 in DNA: TGTGCCAGCAGTGCCGACAGGGTCCAGCCCCAGCATTTT. This codes for CASSADRVQPQHF. The chain couples TRBV28 to TRBJ1-5, with 7 bases identical to TRBD1. The CDR3 runs to 13 residues. With V trimmed by 5 bases and J by 7 bases, 5 bases remained unmatched. The V gene's germline CDR1 is MDHEN and CDR2 SYDVKM.

The V gene is TRBV1, the J gene TRBJ2-1; no DNA check was done on the table's D call, TRBD1. TRBV1 has pseudogene status. This CDR3 has 15 amino acids. The CDR3 sequence is CTSSHDRGRGNEQFF. The CDR3 bases are TGCACCAGCAGCCACGACAGGGGAAGGGGCAATGAGCAGTTCTTC.

The CDR3 protein is CASSLGTTGNTGELFF. For the CDR3, the DNA is TGCGCCAGCAGCCTAGGGACTACCGGCAACACCGGGGAGCTGTTTTTT. The chain links TRBV5-1 to TRBJ2-2, with 7 bases matching TRBD2. Germline lookup yields CDR1 SGHRS and CDR2 YFSETQ. With V trimmed by 4 bases and J by 2 bases, 8 bases remained unmatched. The CDR3 extends over 16 amino acids.